This T cell receptor beta chain was captured by sequencing in a study of CD8+ T cells in alopecia areata. Whole-study context: Treated patients were given oral tofacitinib, which was dosed at 5 to 10 mg twice daily. Tofacitinib administration persisted for 6 to 18 months, succeeded by 6 months off drug.

This clone was seen a few times. Other DNA sequences in the same sample also yield this CDR3. The ends lost 4 bases at V and 5 bases at J; junction bases unmatched: 1. The CDR3 runs to 12 residues. In germline, CDR1 is SQVTM, CDR2 ANQGSEA. Extraction of RNA preceded its reverse transcription into cDNA, which served as the sequencing template. TCRdb keeps only in-frame clones here, not all; method: immunoSEQ multiplex PCR. Of some 150,000 clones listed, under 60% were seen once; the top ten hold approximately 19%. The chain recombines TRBV29-1 with TRBJ2-2; 7 nucleotides agree with TRBD2. The material was CD8+ T cells sorted from blood, obtained at week 0. This sequence originates from a human donor with alopecia areata. Written as DNA, the CDR3 is TGCAGCGTTGTGCGGGGGACCGGGGAGCTGTTTTTT. It is translated as CSVVRGTGELFF.